This passage covers 18 T cell receptor beta chains from one sample sequenced in a study of shared clonotypes between healthy human individuals. TCRdb keeps only in-frame clones here, not all; method: immunoSEQ multiplex PCR. The sample holds roughly 2 million clones; almost 96% are singletons and the top ten take roughly 0.13%. The sequenced sample was naive CD4+ T cells sorted from blood. This sample's subset: CD45RA+ positively selected. Receptors were obtained from a man in his late teens or twenties in good health.

V is TRBV7-6 and J is TRBJ2-1; D is perhaps TRBD1 or TRBD2 (5 bases each). Trimming cost V 0 bases and J 5 bases, with 14 bases left between them. CDR1 is SGHVS and CDR2 is FNYEAQ in the germline V gene. The CDR3 spans 16 residues. This CDR3 reads CASSLATAASHNEQFF. DNA for the CDR3: TGTGCCAGCAGCTTAGCGACAGCGGCGAGTCACAATGAGCAGTTCTTC.

This chain uses TRBV7-2 with TRBJ2-5; 10 nucleotides match TRBD2. Per germline, CDR1 SGHTA and CDR2 FQGNSA. The V segment lost 3 bases and the J segment 5 bases; nucleotides outside the gene matches: 6. This CDR3 has 15 amino acids. The CDR3 bases are TGTGCCAGCAGCTTGAGTCTAGCGGGAGTTGAGACCCAGTACTTC. This sequence encodes CASSLSLAGVETQYF.

This clone came up once. V gene TRBV5-1 combines with J gene TRBJ2-2, with D hard to call. Trimming stripped 4 bases from V and 0 bases from J, with 7 bases between. Germline V gives CDR1 SGHRS, CDR2 YFSETQ. The CDR3 is 14 amino acids. CDR3 region: CASSPLSNTGELFF. CDR3 DNA: TGCGCCAGCAGCCCCCTTTCGAACACCGGGGAGCTGTTTTTT.

This chain links TRBV4-1 with TRBJ1-6; 8 bases align to TRBD1. Germline assignment: CDR1 MGHRA and CDR2 YSYEKL. This CDR3 comprises 18 residues. The trim removed 0 bases at V and 1 base at J, leaving 5 bases unmatched. The chain's CDR3 is CASSQDTQGASYNSPLHF. The CDR3 DNA follows: TGCGCCAGCAGCCAAGATACCCAGGGGGCGTCCTATAATTCACCCCTCCACTTT.

The chain joins TRBV6-5 to TRBJ2-7; TRBD1 aligns across 7 bases. CDR1 MNHEY and CDR2 SVGAGI come from the germline V gene. The length of the CDR3 is 15 residues. After removal of 5 bases from V and 3 bases from J, the junction contained 10 bases not matched to a gene. CDR3 sequence (DNA): TGTGCCAGCAGTACGCGAGGGGGCGACCACTACGAGCAGTACTTC. It is translated as CASSTRGGDHYEQYF.

The chain is built from TRBV18 and TRBJ1-2; possible D gene TRBD1, 5 bases. CDR3 length equals 15 residues. V lost 3 bases, J lost 8 bases, and 19 bases lay in between. Germline V lookup: CDR1 KGHSH, CDR2 LQKENI. CDR3 protein: CASSPDIRVESGYTF. The CDR3 DNA reads as TGTGCCAGCTCACCTGATATCAGGGTTGAATCGGGCTACACCTTC.

The V and J genes are TRBV5-6 and TRBJ1-1, with D possibly being TRBD1 (5 bases). V lost 1 base and J lost 4, with 8 bases in between. The CDR3 sequence is 13 residues long. Germline V gene data show CDR1 as SGHDT and CDR2 as YYEEEE. CDR3 coding DNA: TGTGCCAGCAGCTTGTTGGGGGGCACTGAAGCTTTCTTT. Translated, it gives CASSLLGGTEAFF.

The chain links TRBV28 to TRBJ1-3; 7 nucleotides agree with TRBD1. Trimming removed 6 bases from V and 0 bases from J; junction bases left unmatched: 2. The CDR3 covers 14 residues. Germline lookup yields CDR1 MDHEN and CDR2 SYDVKM. The CDR3 protein is CASRGQSSGNTIYF. For the CDR3, the DNA is TGTGCCAGCAGGGGACAGTCCTCTGGAAACACCATATATTTT.

This chain uses TRBV7-9 with TRBJ2-7; the D is unclear. Germline values: CDR1 SEHNR, CDR2 FQNEAQ (reference sequence). This CDR3 is built from 11 residues. Trimming cost V 2 bases and J 6 bases, with 5 bases left between them. This CDR3 reads CASSLLLEQYF. The CDR3 bases are TGTGCCAGCAGCTTACTACTCGAGCAGTACTTC.

The chain links TRBV6-1 to TRBJ2-7; D is undetermined. Germline V CDR1 and CDR2: MNHNS, SASEGT. V was trimmed by 4 bases and J by 4 bases, leaving 8 bases between them. The CDR3 spans 12 residues. DNA of the CDR3: TGTGCCAGCAGTGTAGGGCAGTACGAGCAGTACTTC. Translating gives CASSVGQYEQYF.

J is TRBJ2-5 and V is TRBV25-1, with D perhaps TRBD2 (7 bases). V lost 2 bases, J lost 1 base, and 11 bases lay in between. CDR3 length equals 15 residues. Looked up from germline, CDR1 is MGHDK and CDR2 is SYGVNS. The CDR3 DNA sequence: TGTGCCAGCAGTGAACCCGGGGGGCCCCAAGAGACCCAGTACTTC. Protein: CASSEPGGPQETQYF.

The genes are TRBV6-1 and TRBJ1-3; D may be TRBD1 (5 bases). V was trimmed by 2 bases and J by 0 bases, leaving 11 bases between them. This CDR3 comprises 16 residues. Per germline, CDR1 MNHNS and CDR2 SASEGT. As DNA, the CDR3 is TGTGCCAGCAGTGAAATTACGGGACTCTCTGGAAACACCATATATTTT. The encoded protein is CASSEITGLSGNTIYF.

The CDR3 region has the DNA TGCACCAGCAGCCAAGATATAGAGCCAAGGGACTACAACAATGAGCAGTTCTTC. As protein: CTSSQDIEPRDYNNEQFF. The genes are TRBV1 and TRBJ2-1; TRBD2 is the table's D call, not checked against the DNA. TRBV1 is designated a pseudogene. The CDR3 length is 18 residues.

V is TRBV7-9 and J is TRBJ2-5; TRBD2 agrees at 9 bases. This CDR3 has 16 amino acids. In germline, CDR1 is SEHNR, CDR2 FQNEAQ (reference sequence). V was pared by 1 base and J by 1 base, with 4 bases of the junction left unmatched. The CDR3 sequence is CASSLGGRAVQETQYF. For the CDR3, the DNA is TGTGCCAGCAGCTTAGGCGGGAGGGCCGTCCAAGAGACCCAGTACTTC.

The CDR3 DNA reads as TGTGCCAGCAACGGGGGGGTCGGTGATACGCAGTATTTT. As protein: CASNGGVGDTQYF. This chain links TRBV2 with TRBJ2-3, with 8 bases fitting TRBD2. Germline V gives CDR1 SNHLY, CDR2 FYNNEI. The CDR3 totals 13 residues. V dropped 7 bases and J dropped 6; count of bases not matched to a gene: 6.

The rearrangement uses TRBV7-9 and TRBJ2-3; a weak D match, TRBD1 (6 bases). V was trimmed by 1 base and J by 10 bases, leaving 12 bases between them. The CDR3 sequence is 13 residues long. CDR1 and CDR2 from the germline V gene are SEHNR and FQNEAQ (reference sequence). The CDR3 loop is CASSLVDSRPQYF. Written as DNA, the CDR3 is TGTGCCAGCAGCTTAGTGGACAGCCGTCCGCAGTATTTT. Looking up the rest from reference TRBV7-9 and TRBJ2-3 gives the full variable domain: DTGVSQNPRHKITKRGQNVTFRCDPISEHNRLYWYRQTLGQGPEFLTYFQNEAQLEKSRLLSDRFSAERPKGSFSTLEIQRTEQGDSAMYLCASSLVDSRPQYFGPGTRLTVL.

In regard to this clone: Other DNA sequences of this sample code for an identical CDR3. The genes are TRBV5-1 and TRBJ2-7, with D maybe TRBD2 (6 bases). The CDR3 contains 14 residues. The V gene's germline CDR1 is SGHRS and CDR2 YFSETQ. Trimming stripped 3 bases from V and 3 bases from J, with 13 bases between. The CDR3 region is CASSSGTGDYEQYF. DNA of the CDR3: TGCGCCAGCAGCTCCGGGACGGGAGACTACGAGCAGTACTTC.

CDR3 amino acids: CASSLPELGDYGYTF. The CDR3 DNA reads as TGTGCCAGCAGCTTGCCGGAACTCGGGGACTATGGCTACACCTTC. The chain recombines TRBV7-2 with TRBJ1-2; D is undetermined. This CDR3 is 15 amino acids long. Germline values: CDR1 SGHTA, CDR2 FQGNSA. V lost 3 bases to trimming and J lost 3 bases, with 14 bases between them. Full variable domain (remainder filled in from reference TRBV7-2 and TRBJ1-2): GAGVSQSPSNKVTEKGKDVELRCDPISGHTALYWYRQSLGQGLEFLIYFQGNSAPDKSGLPSDRFSAERTGGSVSTLTIQRTQQEDSAVYLCASSLPELGDYGYTFGSGTRLTVV.